This passage covers 2 T cell receptor beta chains from one sample sequenced in a study of post-analysis software for immune sequencing data. Study-level results: Compared with controls, patients had more of about 5 TRBV segments, including TRBV5-6, TRBV5-1 and TRBV20-1.

These receptors' antigens are unknown. Incorporated into the TCR beta cDNA libraries were unique molecular identifiers, which served to reduce PCR and sequencing biases. TCRdb re-derived calls from the PCR reads in MiXCR, one entry per CDR3 protein. This repertoire shows hundreds of thousands of distinct CDR3 sequences, 44% found once; its top ten account for more than 1.5%. The sequenced sample was blood. The receptors derive from a girl under 18 with multiple sclerosis.

The chain links TRBV12-3 or TRBV12-4 to TRBJ2-7; D is uncertain. V lost 1 base and J lost 7, with 17 bases in between. The length of the CDR3 is 15 residues. The CDR3 DNA sequence: TGTGCCAGCAGTTTAGAATGGACGCACTACAATGAGCAGTACTTC. Translation: CASSLEWTHYNEQYF.

Note on this clonotype: The junction departs from the called germline gene at one end, perhaps through a read error. V gene TRBV12-3 or TRBV12-4 combines with J gene TRBJ2-1; no reliable D call. The CDR3 length is 14 residues. CDR3 in amino acids: CARSLMVYYNEQFF. CDR3 DNA sequence: TGTGCCAGAAGTTTAATGGTCTACTACAATGAGCAGTTCTTC.